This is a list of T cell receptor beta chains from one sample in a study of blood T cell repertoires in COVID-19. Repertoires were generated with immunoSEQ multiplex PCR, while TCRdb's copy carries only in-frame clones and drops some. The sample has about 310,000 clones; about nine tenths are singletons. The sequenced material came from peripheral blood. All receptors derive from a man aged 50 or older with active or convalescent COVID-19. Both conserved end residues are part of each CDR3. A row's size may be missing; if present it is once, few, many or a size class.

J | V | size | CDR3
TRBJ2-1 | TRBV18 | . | CASSLHSTNNEQFF
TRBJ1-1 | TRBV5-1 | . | CASSEQGMNTEAFF
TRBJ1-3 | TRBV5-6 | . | CASSLGQFSGNTIYF
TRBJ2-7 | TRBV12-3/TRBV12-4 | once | CASSHGQYEQYF
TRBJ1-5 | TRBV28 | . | CASSPTGEQPQHF
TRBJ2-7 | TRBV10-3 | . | CAIGDSPYEQYF
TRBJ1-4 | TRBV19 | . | CASSMAAGEKLFF
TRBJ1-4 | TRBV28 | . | CASSFGGSNEKLFF
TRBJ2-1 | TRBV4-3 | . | CASSVRDRDVNEQFF
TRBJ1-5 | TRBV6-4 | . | CASSVQGQPQHF
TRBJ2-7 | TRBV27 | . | CASSLSTGGGYEQYF
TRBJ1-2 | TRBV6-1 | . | CASSYLSTYGYTF
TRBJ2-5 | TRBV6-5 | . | CASSFDRQGGETQYF
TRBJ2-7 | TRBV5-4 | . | CASSLEVDRVDEQYF
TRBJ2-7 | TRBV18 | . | CASSPLGQDYEQYF
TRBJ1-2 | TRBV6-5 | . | CASRVATANYGYTF
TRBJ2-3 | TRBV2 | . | CASRENRGTDTQYF
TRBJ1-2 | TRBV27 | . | CASSLYRGSPEGYTF
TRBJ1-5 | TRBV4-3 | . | CASSQESGASNQPQHF
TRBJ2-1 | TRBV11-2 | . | CASSLGLFNEQFF
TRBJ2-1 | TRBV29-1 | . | CSVEQGGTYNEQFF
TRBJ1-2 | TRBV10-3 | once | CAISESQGHGYTF
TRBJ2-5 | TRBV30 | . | CAWSVSRETQYF
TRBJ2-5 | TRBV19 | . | CASSPYFVQETQYF
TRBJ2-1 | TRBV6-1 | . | CASSAASSYNEQFF
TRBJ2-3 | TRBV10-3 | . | CAITETSGTDTQYF
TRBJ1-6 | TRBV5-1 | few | CASSLEVGSSYNSPLHF
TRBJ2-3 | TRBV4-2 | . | CASSNPGTTTDTQYF
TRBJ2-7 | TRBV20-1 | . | CSASHGLAGEGYEQYF
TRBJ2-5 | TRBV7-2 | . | CASSLEPRETQYF
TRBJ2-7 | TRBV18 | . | CASSGQASSYEQYF
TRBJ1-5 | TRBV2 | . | CASSELSSRNNQPQHF
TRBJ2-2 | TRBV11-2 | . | CASSFLAGADGELFF
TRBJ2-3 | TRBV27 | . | CASSLGMAGRDTQYF
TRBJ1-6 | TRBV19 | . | CASSFLGSNSPLHF
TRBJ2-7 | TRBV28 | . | CASSPGTSGGFYLNYEQYF
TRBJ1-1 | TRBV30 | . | CAWSPQGNTEAFF
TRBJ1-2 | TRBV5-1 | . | CASSSGQSSNYGYTF
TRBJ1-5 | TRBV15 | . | CATSKGGNQPQHF
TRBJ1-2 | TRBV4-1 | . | CASSQGHGGWEGYTF
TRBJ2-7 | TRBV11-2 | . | CASSNPRDSTYEQYF
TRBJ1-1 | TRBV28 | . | CASSPPRPPEGPEAFF
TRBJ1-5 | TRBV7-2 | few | CASSLDRGHYQPQHF
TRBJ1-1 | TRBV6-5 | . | CASSRTGTLEAFF
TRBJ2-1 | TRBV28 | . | CASRSIGGLAGYNEQFF
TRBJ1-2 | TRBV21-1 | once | CASSSQRQGAYYGYTF
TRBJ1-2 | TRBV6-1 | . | CASSEGRGYGYTF
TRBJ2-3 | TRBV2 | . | CASSAGAFTDTQYF
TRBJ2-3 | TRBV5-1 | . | CASSFLAGAPPTDTQYF
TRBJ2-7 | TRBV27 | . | CASSLVQGVYEQYF
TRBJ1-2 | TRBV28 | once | CASSFSGYYGYTF
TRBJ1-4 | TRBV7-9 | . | CASRTGSLGRATNEKLFF
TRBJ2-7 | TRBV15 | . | CATSILAGGLSYEQYF
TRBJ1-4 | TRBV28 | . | CASSTPGTGEKLFF
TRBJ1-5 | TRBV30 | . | CAWRTGRTNSNQPQHF
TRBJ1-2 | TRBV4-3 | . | CASSQEVGGYGYTF
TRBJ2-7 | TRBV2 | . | CATRDNPSSSYEQYF